One sample yielded the 2 T cell receptor beta chains listed below, sequenced in a study of tumor-infiltrating lymphocytes in primary liver carcinoma. TCR beta cDNA was reverse-transcribed from 500 ng of total RNA. The reaction used a constant-region primer and ProtoScript II reverse transcriptase. ARM-PCR was slightly modified, and three nested multiplex PCR rounds with it gave rise to the TCR beta libraries. The first two PCR rounds, around 11 cycles each, used TRBV1-TRBV30 forward primers and a C-beta reverse primer. TCRdb independently ran MiXCR on the multiplex PCR reads; one entry per CDR3 protein. This sample has hundreds of thousands of distinct CDR3 sequences, with more than 55% found just once. The study extracted blood RNA from unsorted whole blood and also extracted germline DNA. The sequenced material came from peripheral blood. The receptors originated from a woman aged 25 to 39 with primary liver carcinoma and hepatitis B virus infection.

The rearrangement joins TRBV6-5 to TRBJ2-7; 12 bases align to TRBD2. CDR1 and CDR2 (germline): MNHEY, SVGAGI. Trimming removed 6 bases from V and 5 bases from J; junction bases left unmatched: 8. This CDR3 has 15 amino acids. As DNA, the CDR3 is TGTGCCAGCAGAGATCTAGCGGGAGGGTACCACGAGCAGTACTTC. Protein sequence: CASRDLAGGYHEQYF.

In the case of this clonotype: An end of the junction differs from the germline gene, which may be a read error. The V call is TRBV4-3, the J call TRBJ2-4; D might be TRBD1 (6 bases). Germline CDR1 and CDR2: LGHNA and YSLEER. The CDR3 length is 14 residues. The CDR3 protein is CANSQHRDPTIQYF. The CDR3 bases are TGCGCCAACAGCCAACACAGGGACCCGACAATTCAGTACTTC.